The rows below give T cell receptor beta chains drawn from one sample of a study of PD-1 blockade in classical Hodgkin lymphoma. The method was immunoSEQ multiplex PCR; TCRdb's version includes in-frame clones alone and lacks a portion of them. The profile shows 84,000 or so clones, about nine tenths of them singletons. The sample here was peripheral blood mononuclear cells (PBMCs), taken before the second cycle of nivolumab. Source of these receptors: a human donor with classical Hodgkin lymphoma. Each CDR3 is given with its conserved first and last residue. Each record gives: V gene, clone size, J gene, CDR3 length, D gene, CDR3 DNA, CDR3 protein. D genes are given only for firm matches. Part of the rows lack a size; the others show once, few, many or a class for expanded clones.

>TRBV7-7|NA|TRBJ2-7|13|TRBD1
TGTGCCAGCAGCTTAGACAGGGGAAGTGAGCAGTACTTC
CASSLDRGSEQYF
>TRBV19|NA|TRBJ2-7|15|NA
TGTGCCAGTAGTATTCGGGGGACCCCCGACTACGAGCAGTACTTC
CASSIRGTPDYEQYF
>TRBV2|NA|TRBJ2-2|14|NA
TGTGCCAGCAGTGAAGCTGGGGGCACCGGGGAGCTGTTTTTT
CASSEAGGTGELFF
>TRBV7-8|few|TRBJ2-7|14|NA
TGTGCCAGCAGCTCCACCGTTGGACGATACGAGCAGTACTTC
CASSSTVGRYEQYF
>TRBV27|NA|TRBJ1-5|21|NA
TGTGCCAGCAGTTTAGGACCGCTCCGGGACGGCCAGGTCTATAGCAATCAGCCCCAGCATTTT
CASSLGPLRDGQVYSNQPQHF
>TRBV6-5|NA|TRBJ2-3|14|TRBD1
TGTGCCAGCAGTGAGACAGGGGGCTCAGATACGCAGTATTTT
CASSETGGSDTQYF
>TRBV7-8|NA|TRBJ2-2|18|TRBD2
TGTGCCAGCAGCCGCCGCGTGGGGACTAGCGGGAGGCGGGGGGAGCTGTTTTTT
CASSRRVGTSGRRGELFF
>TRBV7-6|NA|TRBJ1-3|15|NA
TGTGCCAGCAGCTCTGGCAGGGGCTCTGGAAACACCATATATTTT
CASSSGRGSGNTIYF
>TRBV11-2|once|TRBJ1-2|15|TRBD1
TGTGCCAGCAGCTTAGAACAGGGGCCAATCTATGGCTACACCTTC
CASSLEQGPIYGYTF
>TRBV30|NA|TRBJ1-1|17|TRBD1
TGTGCCTGGAGTGCTAAACCAGGGGGTAGTATGAAAACTGAAGCTTTCTTT
CAWSAKPGGSMKTEAFF
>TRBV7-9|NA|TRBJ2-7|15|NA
TGTGCCAGCAGCAAACGCGAACTACGGGGCTACGAGCAGTACTTC
CASSKRELRGYEQYF
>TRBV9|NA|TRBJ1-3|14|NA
TGTGCCAGCAGCCCCGGGGGGTCTGGAAACACCATATATTTT
CASSPGGSGNTIYF